These 16 T cell receptor beta chains were sequenced from one sample in a study of identical twins. TCRdb called the 5' RACE reads again in MiXCR, with one record for every CDR3 protein. The sample gives around 1.7 million distinct CDR3 sequences, under 35% of which show up once; about 0.25% is in the top ten. Sequenced sample: cord blood. The receptors derive from a newborn girl in good health.

The V gene is TRBV19, the J gene TRBJ1-1; D is possibly TRBD1 (5 bases). The germline V gene encodes CDR1 LNHDA and CDR2 SQIVND (reference sequence). Trimming took 2 bases from V and 0 from J, leaving 7 bases between them. The CDR3 has 14 amino acids. CDR3 in amino acids: CASSIRGMNTEAFF. DNA for the CDR3: TGTGCCAGTAGTATACGGGGCATGAACACTGAAGCTTTCTTT.

The J gene is TRBJ2-1, the V gene TRBV28; D remains unclear. CDR1 and CDR2 from the germline V gene are MDHEN and SYDVKM. This CDR3 comprises 14 residues. V was shortened by 3 bases and J by 9 bases, with 15 bases between the two germline ends. The DNA for the CDR3 is TGTGCCAGCAGTTTCCGGATTGATCCGACTGAGCAGTTCTTC. Its translation: CASSFRIDPTEQFF.

The chain joins TRBV27 to TRBJ2-7; D not resolved. Looked up from germline, CDR1 is MNHEY and CDR2 is SMNVEV (reference sequence). V was cut by 6 bases and J by 6 bases, with 12 bases left in between. This CDR3 is built from 12 residues. CDR3 nucleotides: TGTGCCAGCAGCCTCAATATGGGCGAGCAGTACTTC. It specifies CASSLNMGEQYF.

J is TRBJ2-1 and V is TRBV20-1, with TRBD1 matching over 7 bases. The trim removed 1 base at V and 0 bases at J, leaving 6 bases unmatched. From germline, CDR1 is DFQATT and CDR2 SNEGSKA (reference sequence). The CDR3 runs 16 residues. The CDR3 bases are TGCAGTGCTAGAGTACCCCGGGACAGCTCCTACAATGAGCAGTTCTTC. This gives the protein CSARVPRDSSYNEQFF.

This clonotype was counted between two and nine times. The chain has TRBV2 and TRBJ2-5, with D possibly TRBD1 on 6 matching bases. The CDR3 spans 13 residues. Germline V CDR1 and CDR2: SNHLY, FYNNEI. V gave up 8 bases and J gave up 2 bases, with 12 bases separating them. The CDR3 sequence: CASHRTEQETQYF. CDR3 bases: TGTGCCAGCCATAGGACAGAGCAAGAGACCCAGTACTTC.

As to this clonotype: Being one base from a much bigger clone, this may be a read error. The rearrangement links TRBV11-2 to TRBJ2-1; the D gene is possibly TRBD1 (6 bases). The germline V and J ends were trimmed by 5 bases and 13 bases, with 27 bases remaining between them. The CDR3 is 16 amino acids. The germline gives CDR1 SGHAT, CDR2 FQNNGV. The CDR3 sequence is CASSLSPNHREETQFF. For the CDR3, the DNA is TGTGCCAGCAGCCTTAGTCCCAACCACAGGGAAGAGACCCAGTTCTTC.

This clonotype was seen more than once but under ten times. A read error may explain this, as a much larger clone is one base away. The rearrangement joins TRBV18 to TRBJ2-5, with D unresolved. There are 14 residues in the CDR3. From germline, CDR1 is KGHSH and CDR2 LQKENI. The V gene lost 1 base and the J gene lost 11 bases, with 17 bases spanning the gap. For the CDR3, the DNA is TGTGCCAGCTCACCACAGGCCGGATACAATGAGCAGTACTTC. Protein product: CASSPQAGYNEQYF.

This clonotype was seen a few times. The chain employs TRBV2 and TRBJ2-1, with D perhaps TRBD2 (6 bases). This CDR3 comprises 14 residues. Germline V gene sequence: CDR1 SNHLY, CDR2 FYNNEI. V dropped 4 bases and J dropped 7 bases, with 14 bases sitting between them. DNA for the CDR3: TGTGCCAGCAGTGGAGGACTACCGGGGAATGAGCAGTTCTTC. As protein: CASSGGLPGNEQFF.

This clonotype was counted a few times. The chain employs TRBV7-2 and TRBJ2-7, with unresolved D. V lost 0 bases to trimming and J lost 6 bases, with 9 bases between them. The CDR3 sequence is 13 residues long. CDR1 and CDR2 from the germline V gene are SGHTA and FQGNSA. The CDR3 nucleotides are TGTGCCAGCAGCTTAGCCAGAATCTCCGAGCAGTACTTC. Translated: CASSLARISEQYF.

This clonotype was seen ten or more times. The chain joins TRBV10-3 to TRBJ2-1; 8 nucleotides agree with TRBD2. V shed 5 bases and J 7 bases; nucleotides not matched to a gene: 7. The CDR3 has 14 amino acids. Looked up from germline, CDR1 is ENHRY and CDR2 is SYGVKD. The CDR3 loop reads CAISSGSGDNEQFF. The CDR3 bases are TGTGCCATCAGTAGCGGGAGTGGGGATAATGAGCAGTTCTTC.

This clonotype has a single count. The J gene is TRBJ2-3, the V gene TRBV25-1, with a possible D match to TRBD2 (5 bases). This CDR3 is built from 13 residues. V dropped 3 bases and J dropped 4 bases, with 8 bases sitting between them. CDR1 is MGHDK, CDR2 SYGVNS, per germline. In nucleotides, the CDR3 is TGTGCCAGCAGTGACGTACTAGCAGATACGCAGTATTTT. Protein product: CASSDVLADTQYF.

V gene TRBV20-1 combines with J gene TRBJ2-4; no clear D gene. The CDR3 loop spans 16 amino acids. V was shortened by 1 base and J by 0 bases, with 13 bases between the two germline ends. Germline assignment: CDR1 DFQATT and CDR2 SNEGSKA (reference sequence). The CDR3 region is CSARGRMGIAKNIQYF. DNA for the CDR3: TGCAGTGCTAGAGGAAGGATGGGGATAGCCAAAAACATTCAGTACTTC.

In its sample, this clonotype was seen many times. The chain joins TRBV9 to TRBJ2-1; tentatively, D is TRBD2 (5 bases). The germline CDR1 and CDR2 sequences are SGDLS and YYNGEE. With 0 bases removed from V and 6 bases from J, the gap between germline ends came to 13 bases. The CDR3 has 15 residues. Written as DNA, the CDR3 is TGTGCCAGCAGCGTAGACCCGGGAAGGGTCAATGAGCAGTTCTTC. The encoded protein is CASSVDPGRVNEQFF. The full variable domain, completed using reference TRBV9 and TRBJ2-1, is DSGVTQTPKHLITATGQRVTLRCSPRSGDLSVYWYQQSLDQGLQFLIQYYNGEERAKGNILERFSAQQFPDLHSELNLSSLELGDSALYFCASSVDPGRVNEQFFGPGTRLTVL.

This clonotype was picked up many times. The V call is TRBV27, the J call TRBJ2-7, with D possibly being TRBD1 or TRBD2 (5 bases each). V was pared by 3 bases and J by 0 bases, with 6 bases between. The V gene's germline CDR1 is MNHEY and CDR2 SMNVEV (reference sequence). This CDR3 has 13 amino acids. This chain's CDR3 is CASSLGPSYEQYF. The CDR3 DNA follows: TGTGCCAGCAGTTTGGGACCCTCCTACGAGCAGTACTTC.

This clonotype was seen many times. The V gene is TRBV10-2, the J gene TRBJ2-7; TRBD1 matches 9 bases. There are 14 residues in the CDR3. V was pared by 6 bases and J by 3 bases, with 6 bases of the junction left unmatched. The germline V gene has CDR1 WSHSY and CDR2 SAAADI. The CDR3 nucleotides read TGCGCCAGCAGCTCCGACAGGGGGGGCTACGAGCAGTACTTC. Translated: CASSSDRGGYEQYF.

This clonotype came up a few times. The chain joins TRBV3-1 to TRBJ1-5, with TRBD1 as a possible D gene (5 bases). This CDR3 spans 16 amino acids. Germline V CDR1 and CDR2: LGHDT, YNNKEL (reference sequence). The V end was cut by 1 base, the J end by 0 bases, with 10 bases between. The DNA of the CDR3 is TGTGCCAGCAGCCAAGCGGGGCTTCATAGCAATCAGCCCCAGCATTTT. Translating gives CASSQAGLHSNQPQHF.